Listed below are T cell receptor beta chains from one sample, sequenced in a study of T cell responses to AZD1222 COVID-19 vaccine. Sequencing used immunoSEQ multiplex PCR; TCRdb keeps in-frame clones, though not all of them. Of about 100,000 clones in the sample, around 90% are singletons; the top ten hold about 1.8%. Here the sequenced sample was peripheral blood, taken on day 0 of AZD1222 vaccination. These receptors were taken from an adult in good health. The conserved cysteine and the conserved F or W are not part of the CDR3 here. A D gene is named only where the DNA matches it firmly.

-,TRBV6-5,ASIIVTNTEAF
-,TRBV14,ASSPVGVAEKLF
-,TRBV5-6,ASSFRYDSFGNTIY
-,TRBV21-1,ASSKEGTGDQPQH
TRBD1,TRBV5-1,ASGQGNTEAF
-,TRBV7-9,ASSLSLSVDRAF
-,TRBV12-3/TRBV12-4,ASTGGGGEQY
TRBD1,TRBV6-5,AIGTGGDTGELF
-,TRBV25-1,ASSTRGGTNEKLF
TRBD1,TRBV2,ASSEAPGQGLHEQF
-,TRBV5-1,ASSSDLSTEAF
-,TRBV6-5,ASSSYDGYT
-,TRBV23-1,ASSSDSTNSPLH
TRBD1,TRBV2,ASRTGELRYGYT
-,TRBV5-6,ASSLWPGDYEQY
-,TRBV5-1,ASSLAASTDTQY
TRBD1,TRBV5-4,ASSQPGTGGPNTEAF
TRBD2,TRBV24-1,ATSEPGLAGISDTQY
-,TRBV24-1,ATRGPIHEAF
-,TRBV19,ASNGGGGSFVINTEAF
-,TRBV18,ASSLQGDTEAF
-,TRBV5-1,ASRLAVSREKLF